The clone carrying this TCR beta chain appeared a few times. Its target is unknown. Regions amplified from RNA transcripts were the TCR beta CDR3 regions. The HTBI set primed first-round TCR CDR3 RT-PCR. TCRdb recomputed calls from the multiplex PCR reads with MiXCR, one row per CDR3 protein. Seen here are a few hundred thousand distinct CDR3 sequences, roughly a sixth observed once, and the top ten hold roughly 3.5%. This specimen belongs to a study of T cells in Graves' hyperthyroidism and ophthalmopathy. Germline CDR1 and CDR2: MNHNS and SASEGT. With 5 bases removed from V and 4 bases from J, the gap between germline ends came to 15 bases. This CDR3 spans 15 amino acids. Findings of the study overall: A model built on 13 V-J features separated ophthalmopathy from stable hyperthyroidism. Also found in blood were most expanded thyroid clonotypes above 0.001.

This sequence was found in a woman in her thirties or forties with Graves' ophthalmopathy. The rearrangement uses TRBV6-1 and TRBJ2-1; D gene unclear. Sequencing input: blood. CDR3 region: CASSPSYGVYNEQFF. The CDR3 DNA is TGTGCCAGCAGTCCCAGCTACGGAGTTTACAATGAGCAGTTCTTC.